A selection of T cell receptor beta chains follows, all from one sample in a study of vaccination effects on CD4 cells after COVID-19. The repertoire was sequenced with immunoSEQ multiplex PCR; TCRdb's copy has only in-frame clones and lacks some. Of 65,000 to 85,000 clones listed, about 80% are singletons. Their antigen targets remain unknown. The specimen comprised CD4+ T cells from PBMCs cultured with SARS-CoV-2 spike peptides, sampled before COVID-19 vaccination. These receptors originate from a human donor who received a COVID-19 vaccine. CDR3s include the opening cysteine and the closing phenylalanine or tryptophan. Fields, in order: V gene, D gene, clone size, J gene, CDR3 DNA, CDR3 protein. A D gene is named only where the DNA matches it firmly. Not every row has a clone size; where given, it reads once, few, many or a size class.

>TRBV7-3|NA|once|TRBJ1-1
TGTGCCAGCAGCGAGGTTTCCACTGAAGCTTTCTTT
CASSEVSTEAFF
>TRBV5-6|TRBD1|NA|TRBJ2-3
TGTGCCAGCAGCTTCACAGGGGGTTATAGAGATACGCAGTATTTT
CASSFTGGYRDTQYF
>TRBV28|NA|NA|TRBJ2-3
TGTGCCAGCACCCTACAGGTTGGAGATACGCAGTATTTT
CASTLQVGDTQYF
>TRBV5-1|NA|NA|TRBJ2-1
TGCGCCAGCAGCTTCGGGGGCGGAACCTACAATGAGCAGTTCTTC
CASSFGGGTYNEQFF
>TRBV10-1|NA|once|TRBJ1-1
TGCGCCAGCAGTGAGTCGGGAAGAGAGACTGAAGCTTTCTTT
CASSESGRETEAFF
>TRBV10-3|NA|NA|TRBJ1-4
TGTGCCATCAGTGAGTCCGAAATAACTAATGAAAAACTGTTTTTT
CAISESEITNEKLFF
>TRBV7-3|NA|NA|TRBJ2-5
TGTGCCAGCAGCTTATACAGGGCAGAGACCCAGTACTTC
CASSLYRAETQYF
>TRBV7-8|TRBD2|NA|TRBJ2-2
TGTGCCAGCAGCTCGGGACTAGCGGGGGCCACGAACACCGGGGAGCTGTTTTTT
CASSSGLAGATNTGELFF
>TRBV3-1/TRBV3-2|TRBD2|NA|TRBJ2-5
TGTGCCAGCAGCCAAGATAGGGCTAGCGGGGGGGAGATCACGGAGACCCAGTACTTC
CASSQDRASGGEITETQYF
>TRBV5-1|TRBD2|NA|TRBJ2-3
TGCGCCAGCAGCTTTTCTCGGGCTAGCGGGGAGGGAACAGATACGCAGTATTTT
CASSFSRASGEGTDTQYF
>TRBV9|TRBD1|few|TRBJ2-1
TGTGCCAGCAGCCCTCGCGAACAGGGGGGTTCCAATGAGCAGTTCTTC
CASSPREQGGSNEQFF
>TRBV19|NA|few|TRBJ1-1
TGTGCCAGTAGTATAGTCGTTCGCACTGAAGCTTTCTTT
CASSIVVRTEAFF
>TRBV18|NA|NA|TRBJ2-3
TGTGCCAGCTCACCACGCGGGACAGCAGATACGCAGTATTTT
CASSPRGTADTQYF
>TRBV14|NA|NA|TRBJ2-3
TGTGCCAGCAGCAAGACGACAGTTCAAAGGACAGATACGCAGTATTTT
CASSKTTVQRTDTQYF
>TRBV24-1|NA|once|TRBJ2-3
TGTGCCACCAGTGAAGGGGGGCCAGATACGCAGTATTTT
CATSEGGPDTQYF
>TRBV30|NA|NA|TRBJ1-2
TGTGCCTGGACTGGGACACTTAACAGGAGAAACTATGGCTACACCTTC
CAWTGTLNRRNYGYTF
>TRBV15|TRBD1|few|TRBJ1-6
TGTGCCACCAGCAGGGCCGGGACAGGGGGTTCACCCCTCCACTTT
CATSRAGTGGSPLHF
>TRBV7-2|NA|NA|TRBJ1-5
TGTGCCAGCAGCTTACTGTCTGGTCAGCCCCAGCATTTT
CASSLLSGQPQHF
>TRBV4-2|NA|NA|TRBJ1-6
TGTGCCAGCAGCCAAGGACACCTACTCGCCTATAATTCACCCCTCCACTTT
CASSQGHLLAYNSPLHF
>TRBV6-4|NA|NA|TRBJ2-5
TGTGCCAGCAGCCTCCAACCGACCCCGCAAGAGACCCAGTACTTC
CASSLQPTPQETQYF
>TRBV6-4|NA|NA|TRBJ1-2
TGTGCCAGCAGACACCAGAAGGGGAGCTATGGCTACACCTTC
CASRHQKGSYGYTF
>TRBV9|TRBD2|once|TRBJ2-2
TGTGCCAGCAGCGTTAGCGGGGGTTCGACCGGGGAGCTGTTTTTT
CASSVSGGSTGELFF
>TRBV5-1|TRBD1|NA|TRBJ1-5
TGCGCCAGCAGCTTGGGGCAGGGGGACAATCAGCCCCAGCATTTT
CASSLGQGDNQPQHF
>TRBV6-6|NA|NA|TRBJ2-5
TGTGCCAGCAGCCGTACCGGCTCAACGGCGGAGACCCAGTACTTC
CASSRTGSTAETQYF
>TRBV19|TRBD1|NA|TRBJ2-1
TGTGCCAGTAGTATAGGGCAGGGGGCCAATGAGCAGTTCTTC
CASSIGQGANEQFF
>TRBV3-1/TRBV3-2|TRBD1|NA|TRBJ1-5
TGTGCCAGCAGGGCGACAGGGACCGATCAGCCCCAGCATTTT
CASRATGTDQPQHF
>TRBV2|NA|NA|TRBJ1-4
TGTGCCAGCACTAGAAGGGCAGGATACAATGAAAAACTGTTTTTT
CASTRRAGYNEKLFF
>TRBV4-2|TRBD1|few|TRBJ2-1
TGTGCCAGCAGCCACTCCAAAGGGGACAGGGTCATTGATGAGCAGTTCTTC
CASSHSKGDRVIDEQFF
>TRBV6-5|NA|NA|TRBJ2-3
TGTGCCAGCAGTTACGTCAGGGCTGATACGCAGTATTTT
CASSYVRADTQYF
>TRBV5-8|TRBD2|NA|TRBJ2-3
TGTGCCAGCAGTCTTAGCGGGGGGCCCACAGATACGCAGTATTTT
CASSLSGGPTDTQYF
>TRBV14|NA|NA|TRBJ2-5
TGTGCCAGCAGAGGGTTAGTCCGCCGAGAGACCCAGTACTTC
CASRGLVRRETQYF
>TRBV28|NA|NA|TRBJ2-3
TGTGCCAGCAGTTTAAAGGGTCCCAGCACAGATACGCAGTATTTT
CASSLKGPSTDTQYF